This T cell receptor beta chain was profiled in a study of T cell changes during pregnancy in multiple sclerosis (dated by TCRdb to 2018 to 2020). For the study in its entirety: The study looked at changes in the T cell repertoire across pregnancy in women with multiple sclerosis.

Library preparation was by the immunoSEQ multiplex PCR assay. Not all clones reach the TCRdb copy of this immuneACCESS table, which keeps in-frame sequences only. Checked studies attribute under half of the gap to unresolved V genes and leave the rest unexplained. Counted in this sample were 69,000 or so clones; 90% to 95% of them appeared once. The ten largest clonotypes hold about 0.27% of the sample. This clone was recorded only once. The antigen it binds to is not known. Base qualities are not provided; no much larger clone lies one nucleotide away. Germline trimming: 3 bases from V, 0 bases from J; junction bases outside gene matches: 5. Reading from cysteine to phenylalanine, the CDR3 counts 17 amino acids. Only CDR3 DNA is held: 51 bases, read in frame from base 1. The germline V gene encodes CDR1 SGDLS and CDR2 YYNGEE.

This receptor chain uses TRBV9 and TRBJ2-2, with 10 middle bases fitting TRBD2. The source was CD4+ T cells from peripheral blood mononuclear cells, collected in the third trimester of pregnancy. This TCR was recovered from a female donor in good health, enrolled as a control in a pregnancy study. The DNA reads as follows: TGTGCCAGCAGCGCCCCTAGCGGGGGCGCGAACACCGGGGAGCTGTTTTTT. Protein translation: CASSAPSGGANTGELFF.